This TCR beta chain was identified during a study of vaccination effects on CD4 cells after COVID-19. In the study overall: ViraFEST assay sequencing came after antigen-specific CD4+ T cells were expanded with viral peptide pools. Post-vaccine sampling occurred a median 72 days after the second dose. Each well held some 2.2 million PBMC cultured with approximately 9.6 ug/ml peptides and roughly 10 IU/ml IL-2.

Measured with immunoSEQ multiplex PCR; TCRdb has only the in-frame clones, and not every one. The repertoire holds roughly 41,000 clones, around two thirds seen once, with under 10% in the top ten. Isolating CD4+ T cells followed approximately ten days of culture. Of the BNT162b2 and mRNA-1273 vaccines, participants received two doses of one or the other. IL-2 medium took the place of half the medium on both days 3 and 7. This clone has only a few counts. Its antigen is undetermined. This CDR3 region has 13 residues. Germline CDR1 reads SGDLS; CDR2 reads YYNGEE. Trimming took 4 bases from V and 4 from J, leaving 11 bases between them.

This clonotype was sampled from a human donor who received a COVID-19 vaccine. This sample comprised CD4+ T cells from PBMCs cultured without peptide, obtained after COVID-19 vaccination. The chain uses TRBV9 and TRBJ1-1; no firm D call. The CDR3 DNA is TGTGCCAGCAGCCCCACCGTGGGCACTGAAGCTTTCTTT. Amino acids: CASSPTVGTEAFF.